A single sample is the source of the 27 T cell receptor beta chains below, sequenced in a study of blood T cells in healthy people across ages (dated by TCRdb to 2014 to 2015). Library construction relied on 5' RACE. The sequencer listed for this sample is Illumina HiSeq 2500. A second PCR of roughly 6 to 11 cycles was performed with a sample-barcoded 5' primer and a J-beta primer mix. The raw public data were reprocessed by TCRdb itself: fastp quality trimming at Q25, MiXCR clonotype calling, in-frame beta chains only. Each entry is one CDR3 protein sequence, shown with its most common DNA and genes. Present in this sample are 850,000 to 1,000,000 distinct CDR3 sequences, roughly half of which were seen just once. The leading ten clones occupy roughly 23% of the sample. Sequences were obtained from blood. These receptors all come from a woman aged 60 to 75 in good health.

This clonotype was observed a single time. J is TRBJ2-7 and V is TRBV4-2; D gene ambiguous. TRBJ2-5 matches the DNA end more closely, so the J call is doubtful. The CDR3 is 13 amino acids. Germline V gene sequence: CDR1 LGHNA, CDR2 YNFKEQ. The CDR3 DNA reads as TGTGCCAGCAGCTGCATCCTTGGGGAGACCCAGTACTTC. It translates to CASSCILGETQYF.

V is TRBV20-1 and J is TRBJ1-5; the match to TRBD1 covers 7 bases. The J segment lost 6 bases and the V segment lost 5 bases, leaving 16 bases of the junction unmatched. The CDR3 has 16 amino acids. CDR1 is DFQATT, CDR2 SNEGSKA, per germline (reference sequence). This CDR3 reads CSASWTGSSVAQPQHF. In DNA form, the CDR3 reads TGCAGTGCTTCCTGGACAGGATCATCGGTAGCTCAGCCCCAGCATTTT.

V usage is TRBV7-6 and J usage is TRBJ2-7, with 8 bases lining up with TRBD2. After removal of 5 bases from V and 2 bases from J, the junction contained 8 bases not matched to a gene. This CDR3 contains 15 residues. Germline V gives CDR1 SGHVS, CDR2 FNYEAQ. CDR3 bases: TGTGCCAGCAGCAAAGCCGGGACTAGGGCCTACGAGCAGTACTTC. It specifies CASSKAGTRAYEQYF.

This chain's CDR3 is CASSQVSADSYEQYF. As DNA, the CDR3 is TGCGCCAGCAGCCAAGTCTCGGCAGATTCCTACGAGCAGTACTTC. The chain is built from TRBV4-1 and TRBJ2-7, with D uncertain. The CDR3 totals 15 residues. V shed 1 base and J shed 1 base, with 11 bases lying between them. Germline V gene data show CDR1 as MGHRA and CDR2 as YSYEKL.

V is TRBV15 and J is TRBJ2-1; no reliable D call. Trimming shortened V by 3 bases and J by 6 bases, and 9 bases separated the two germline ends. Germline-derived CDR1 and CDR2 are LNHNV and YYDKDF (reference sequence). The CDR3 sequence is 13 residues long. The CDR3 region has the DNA TGTGCCACCAGCAGTATTCTCCGCAATGAGCAGTTCTTC. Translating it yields CATSSILRNEQFF.

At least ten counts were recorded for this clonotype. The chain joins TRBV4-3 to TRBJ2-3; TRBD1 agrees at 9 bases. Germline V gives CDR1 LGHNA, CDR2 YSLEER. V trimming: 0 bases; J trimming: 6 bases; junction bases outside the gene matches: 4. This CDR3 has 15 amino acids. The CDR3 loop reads CASSQDGTGWDTQYF. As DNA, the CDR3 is TGCGCCAGCAGCCAAGATGGGACAGGGTGGGATACGCAGTATTTT.

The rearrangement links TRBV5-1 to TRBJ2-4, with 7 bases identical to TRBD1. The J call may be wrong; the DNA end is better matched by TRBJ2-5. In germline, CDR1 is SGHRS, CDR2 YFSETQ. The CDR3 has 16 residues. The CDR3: CASSFRTGESQETQYF. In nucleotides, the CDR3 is TGCGCCAGCAGCTTTCGGACAGGAGAATCCCAAGAGACCCAGTACTTC.

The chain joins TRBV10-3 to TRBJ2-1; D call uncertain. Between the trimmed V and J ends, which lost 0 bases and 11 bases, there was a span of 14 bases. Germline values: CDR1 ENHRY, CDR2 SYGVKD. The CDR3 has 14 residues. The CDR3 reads CAISESNGLFKQFF. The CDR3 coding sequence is TGTGCCATCAGTGAGTCGAACGGTCTCTTTAAGCAGTTCTTC.

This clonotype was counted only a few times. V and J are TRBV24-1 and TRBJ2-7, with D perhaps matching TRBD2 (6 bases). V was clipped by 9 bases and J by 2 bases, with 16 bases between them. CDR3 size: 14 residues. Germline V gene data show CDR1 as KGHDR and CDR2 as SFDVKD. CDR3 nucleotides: TGTGCCACCCGCGGGATTTGGGGTACCTACGAGCAGTACTTC. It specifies CATRGIWGTYEQYF.

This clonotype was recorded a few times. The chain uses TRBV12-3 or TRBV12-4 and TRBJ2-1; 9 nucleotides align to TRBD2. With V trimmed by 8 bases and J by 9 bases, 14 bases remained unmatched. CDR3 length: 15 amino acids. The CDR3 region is CASYPNSGRVFEQFF. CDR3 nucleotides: TGTGCCAGCTACCCCAATAGCGGGAGAGTGTTTGAGCAGTTCTTC.

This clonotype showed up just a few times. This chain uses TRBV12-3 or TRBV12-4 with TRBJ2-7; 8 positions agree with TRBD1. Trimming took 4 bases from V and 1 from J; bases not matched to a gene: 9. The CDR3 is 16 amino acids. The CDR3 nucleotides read TGTGCCAGCAGTTCAGACAGGGGCTTTGTGTCCTACGAGCAGTACTTC. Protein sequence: CASSSDRGFVSYEQYF.

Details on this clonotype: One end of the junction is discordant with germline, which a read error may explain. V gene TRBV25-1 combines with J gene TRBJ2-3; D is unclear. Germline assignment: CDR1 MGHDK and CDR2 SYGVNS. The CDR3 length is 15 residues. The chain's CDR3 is CASSEFQASTDTQYF. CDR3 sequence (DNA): TGTGCTAGCAGTGAATTTCAGGCTAGCACAGATACGCAGTATTTT. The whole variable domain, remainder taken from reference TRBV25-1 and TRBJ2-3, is EADIYQTPRYLVIGTGKKITLECSQTMGHDKMYWYQQDPGMELHLIHYSYGVNSTEKGDLSSESTVSRIRTEHFPLTLESARPSHTSQYLCASSEFQASTDTQYFGPGTRLTVL.

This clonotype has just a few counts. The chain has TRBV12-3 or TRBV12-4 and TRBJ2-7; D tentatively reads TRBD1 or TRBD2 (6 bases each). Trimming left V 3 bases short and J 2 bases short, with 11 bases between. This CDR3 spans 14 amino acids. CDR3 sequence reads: CASSFGGPAYEQYF. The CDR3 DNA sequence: TGTGCCAGCAGTTTTGGGGGGCCCGCCTACGAGCAGTACTTC.

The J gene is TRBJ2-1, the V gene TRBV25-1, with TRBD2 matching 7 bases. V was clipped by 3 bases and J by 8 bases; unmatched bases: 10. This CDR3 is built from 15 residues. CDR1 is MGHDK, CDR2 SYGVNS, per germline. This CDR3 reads CASSDPGTTSDEQFF. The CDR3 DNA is TGTGCCAGCAGTGACCCCGGGACTACGTCCGATGAGCAGTTCTTC.

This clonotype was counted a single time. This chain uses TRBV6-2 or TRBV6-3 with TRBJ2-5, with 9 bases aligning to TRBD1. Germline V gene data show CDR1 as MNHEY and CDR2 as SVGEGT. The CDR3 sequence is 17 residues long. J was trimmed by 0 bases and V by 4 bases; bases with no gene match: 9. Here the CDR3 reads CASSWWDRDPYQETQYF. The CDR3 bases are TGTGCCAGCAGTTGGTGGGACAGGGACCCGTACCAAGAGACCCAGTACTTC.

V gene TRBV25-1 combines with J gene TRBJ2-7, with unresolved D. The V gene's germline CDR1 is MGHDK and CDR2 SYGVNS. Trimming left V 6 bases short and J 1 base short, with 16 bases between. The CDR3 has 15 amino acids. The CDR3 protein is CASRPIGKGSYEQYF. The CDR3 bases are TGTGCCAGCAGGCCTATTGGCAAGGGTTCCTACGAGCAGTACTTC.

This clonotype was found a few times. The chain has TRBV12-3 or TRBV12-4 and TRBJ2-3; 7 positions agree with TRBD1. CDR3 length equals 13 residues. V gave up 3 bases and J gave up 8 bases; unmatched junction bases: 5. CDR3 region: CASSLTGMGTQYF. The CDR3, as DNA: TGTGCCAGCAGTTTGACAGGGATGGGTACGCAGTATTTT.

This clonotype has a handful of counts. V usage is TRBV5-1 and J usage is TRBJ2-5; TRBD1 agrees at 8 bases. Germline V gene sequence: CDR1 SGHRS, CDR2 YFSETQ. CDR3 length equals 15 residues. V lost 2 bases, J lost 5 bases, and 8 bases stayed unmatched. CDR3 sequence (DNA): TGCGCCAGCAGCTTCGGCTCAGGGGGCAGGGAGACCCAGTACTTC. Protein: CASSFGSGGRETQYF.

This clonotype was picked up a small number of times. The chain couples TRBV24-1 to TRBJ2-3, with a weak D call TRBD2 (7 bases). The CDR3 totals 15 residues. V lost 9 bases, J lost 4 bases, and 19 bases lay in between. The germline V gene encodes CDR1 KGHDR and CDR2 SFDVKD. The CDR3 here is CATEGGRASADTQYF. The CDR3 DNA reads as TGTGCCACCGAGGGGGGGAGGGCCAGTGCAGATACGCAGTATTTT.

CDR3 DNA: TGTGCCAGCATAGGGGGAGGAGCGTACCCCTACGAGCAGTACTTC. This gives the protein CASIGGGAYPYEQYF. This chain links TRBV27 with TRBJ2-7, with D perhaps given as TRBD1 or TRBD2 (6 bases each). CDR1 and CDR2 (germline): MNHEY, SMNVEV (reference sequence). Trimming stripped 7 bases from V and 2 bases from J, with 18 bases between. This CDR3 has 15 amino acids.

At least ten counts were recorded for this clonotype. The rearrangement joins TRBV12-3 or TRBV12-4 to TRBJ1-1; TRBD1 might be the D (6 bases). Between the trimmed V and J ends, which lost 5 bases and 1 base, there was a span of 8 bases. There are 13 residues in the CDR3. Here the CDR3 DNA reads TGTGCCAGCAGTCGACAGGAGAACACTGAAGCTTTCTTT. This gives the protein CASSRQENTEAFF.

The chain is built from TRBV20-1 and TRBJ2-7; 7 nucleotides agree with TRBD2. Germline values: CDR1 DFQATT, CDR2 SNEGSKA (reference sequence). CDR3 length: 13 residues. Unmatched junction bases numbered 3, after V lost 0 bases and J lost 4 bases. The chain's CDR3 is CSARESGEYEQYF. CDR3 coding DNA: TGCAGTGCTAGAGAAAGCGGGGAGTACGAGCAGTACTTC.

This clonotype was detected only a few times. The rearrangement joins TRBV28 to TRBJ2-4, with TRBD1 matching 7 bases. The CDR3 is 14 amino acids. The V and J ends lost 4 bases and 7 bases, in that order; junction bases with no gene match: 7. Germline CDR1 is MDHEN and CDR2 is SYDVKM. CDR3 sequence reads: CASSWTGPRNIQYF. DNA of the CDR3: TGTGCCAGCAGTTGGACAGGTCCTCGGAACATTCAGTACTTC. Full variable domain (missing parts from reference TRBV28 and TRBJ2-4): DVKVTQSSRYLVKRTGEKVFLECVQDMDHENMFWYRQDPGLGLRLIYFSYDVKMKEKGDIPEGYSVSREKKERFSLILESASTNQTSMYLCASSWTGPRNIQYFGAGTRLSVL.

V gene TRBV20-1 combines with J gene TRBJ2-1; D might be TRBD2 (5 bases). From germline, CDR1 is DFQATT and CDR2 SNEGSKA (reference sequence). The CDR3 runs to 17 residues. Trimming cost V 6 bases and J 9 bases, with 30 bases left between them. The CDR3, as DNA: TGCAGTGCCTTAAATGGAGGTCCCACGATGGACCACTCTGAGCAGTTCTTC. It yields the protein CSALNGGPTMDHSEQFF.

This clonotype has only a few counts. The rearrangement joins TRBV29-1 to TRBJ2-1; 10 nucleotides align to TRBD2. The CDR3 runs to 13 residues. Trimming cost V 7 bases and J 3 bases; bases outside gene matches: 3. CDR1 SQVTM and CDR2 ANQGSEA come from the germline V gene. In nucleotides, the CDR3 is TGCAGCGGGGCTAGCGGGGGCTACAATGAGCAGTTCTTC. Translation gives CSGASGGYNEQFF.

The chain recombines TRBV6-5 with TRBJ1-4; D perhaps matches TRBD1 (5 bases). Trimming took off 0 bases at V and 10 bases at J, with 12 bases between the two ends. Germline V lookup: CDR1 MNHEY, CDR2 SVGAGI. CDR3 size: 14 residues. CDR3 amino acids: CASSYSIWDGKLFF. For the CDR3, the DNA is TGTGCCAGCAGTTACTCGATCTGGGACGGAAAACTGTTTTTT.

This CDR3 reads CASSRMRNTEAFF. The CDR3 DNA reads TGTGCCAGCAGTAGGATGAGGAACACTGAAGCTTTCTTT. The gene calls are TRBV3-1 and TRBJ1-1; no clear D gene. The CDR3 runs 13 residues. CDR1 and CDR2 (germline): LGHDT, YNNKEL (reference sequence). V was trimmed by 6 bases and J by 1 base, leaving 9 bases between them.